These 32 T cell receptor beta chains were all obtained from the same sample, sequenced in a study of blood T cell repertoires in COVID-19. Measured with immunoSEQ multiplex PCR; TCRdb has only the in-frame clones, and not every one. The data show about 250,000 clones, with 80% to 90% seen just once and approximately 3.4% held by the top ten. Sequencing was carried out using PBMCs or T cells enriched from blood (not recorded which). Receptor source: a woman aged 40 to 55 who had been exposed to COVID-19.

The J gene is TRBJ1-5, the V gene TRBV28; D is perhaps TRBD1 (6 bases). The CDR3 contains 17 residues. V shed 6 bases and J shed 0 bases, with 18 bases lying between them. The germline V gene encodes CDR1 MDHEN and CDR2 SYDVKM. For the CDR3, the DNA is TGTGCCAGCAGAACCACGGGGGGCGCGATTAGCAATCAGCCCCAGCATTTT. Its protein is CASRTTGGAISNQPQHF.

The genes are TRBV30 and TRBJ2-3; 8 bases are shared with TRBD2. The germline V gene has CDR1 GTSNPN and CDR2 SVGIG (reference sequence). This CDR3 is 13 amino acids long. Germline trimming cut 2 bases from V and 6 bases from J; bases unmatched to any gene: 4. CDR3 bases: TGTGCCTGGAGTAGCGGGAGTGGGGATACGCAGTATTTT. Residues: CAWSSGSGDTQYF.

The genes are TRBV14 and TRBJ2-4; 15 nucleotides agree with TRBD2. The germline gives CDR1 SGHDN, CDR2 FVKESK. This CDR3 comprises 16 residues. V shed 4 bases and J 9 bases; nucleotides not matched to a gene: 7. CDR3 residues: CASSPLAGLAGGIQYF. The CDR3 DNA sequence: TGTGCCAGCAGCCCTCTAGCGGGACTAGCGGGAGGCATTCAGTACTTC. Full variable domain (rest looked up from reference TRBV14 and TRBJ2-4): EAGVTQFPSHSVIEKGQTVTLRCDPISGHDNLYWYRRVMGKEIKFLLHFVKESKQDESGMPNNRFLAERTGGTYSTLKVQPAELEDSGVYFCASSPLAGLAGGIQYFGAGTRLSVL.

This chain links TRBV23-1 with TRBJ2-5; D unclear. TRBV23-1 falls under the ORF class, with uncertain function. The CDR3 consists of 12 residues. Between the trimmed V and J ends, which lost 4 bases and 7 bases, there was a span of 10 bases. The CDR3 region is CASSLPGGTQYF. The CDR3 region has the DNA TGCGCCAGCAGTCTTCCGGGTGGGACCCAGTACTTC.

In DNA, the CDR3 is TGTGCCAGCTCACTAAACGAGTATAGCAATCAGCCCCAGCATTTT. This encodes CASSLNEYSNQPQHF. The gene calls are TRBV18 and TRBJ1-5; D gene ambiguous. The CDR3 contains 15 residues. Per germline, CDR1 KGHSH and CDR2 LQKENI. The V and J ends lost 4 bases and 0 bases respectively, with 10 bases between them.

The DNA for the CDR3 is TGTGCCAGCAGTTTCCGAGGGTGGGGTGAAGCTTTCTTT. This sequence encodes CASSFRGWGEAFF. The chain is built from TRBV28 and TRBJ1-1; D unclear. The CDR3 covers 13 residues. Trimming took off 3 bases at V and 7 bases at J, with 12 bases between the two ends. Germline-derived CDR1 and CDR2 are MDHEN and SYDVKM.

In nucleotides, the CDR3 is TGTGCCAGCAGTCCTTCCTCTACAGGGGTAGGAAACACCATATATTTT. Encoded protein: CASSPSSTGVGNTIYF. V is TRBV3-1 (or the pseudogene TRBV3-2) and J is TRBJ1-3; 7 bases are shared with TRBD1. The CDR3 extends over 16 amino acids. J was trimmed by 4 bases and V by 6 bases; bases with no gene match: 12. Germline CDR1 and CDR2: LGHDT and YNNKEL (reference sequence).

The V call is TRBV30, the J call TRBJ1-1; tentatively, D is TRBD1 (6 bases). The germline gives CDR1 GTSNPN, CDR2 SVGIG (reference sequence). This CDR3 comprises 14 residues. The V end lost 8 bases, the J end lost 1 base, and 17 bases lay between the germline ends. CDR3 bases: TGTGCCGGACAGCACGGGGACACGAACACTGAAGCTTTCTTT. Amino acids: CAGQHGDTNTEAFF.

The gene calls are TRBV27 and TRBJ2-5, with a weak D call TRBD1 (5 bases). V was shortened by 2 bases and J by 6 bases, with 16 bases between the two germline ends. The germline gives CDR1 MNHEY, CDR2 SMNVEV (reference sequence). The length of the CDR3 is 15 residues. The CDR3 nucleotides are TGTGCCAGCAGTTTAACATCTTGGGGCTCAAAGACCCAGTACTTC. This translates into CASSLTSWGSKTQYF.

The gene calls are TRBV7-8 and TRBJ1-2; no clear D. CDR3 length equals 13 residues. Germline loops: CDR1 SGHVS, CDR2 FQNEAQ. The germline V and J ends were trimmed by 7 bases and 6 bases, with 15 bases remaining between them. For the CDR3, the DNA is TGTGCCAGCACCCCCCACCGGCGGAATGGCTACACCTTC. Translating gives CASTPHRRNGYTF.

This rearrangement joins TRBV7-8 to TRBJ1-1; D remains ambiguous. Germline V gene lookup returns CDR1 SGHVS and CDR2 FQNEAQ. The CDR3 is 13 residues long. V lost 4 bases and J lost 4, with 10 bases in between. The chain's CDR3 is CASSSRFGTEAFF. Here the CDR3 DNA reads TGTGCCAGCAGCTCACGGTTCGGCACTGAAGCTTTCTTT.

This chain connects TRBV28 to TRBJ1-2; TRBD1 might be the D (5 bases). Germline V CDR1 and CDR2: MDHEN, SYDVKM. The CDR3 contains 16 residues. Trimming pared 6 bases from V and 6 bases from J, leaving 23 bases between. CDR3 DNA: TGTGCCAGCAGCCCCCGGGGGGGATCCCCCAGGGATGGCTACACCTTC. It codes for CASSPRGGSPRDGYTF.

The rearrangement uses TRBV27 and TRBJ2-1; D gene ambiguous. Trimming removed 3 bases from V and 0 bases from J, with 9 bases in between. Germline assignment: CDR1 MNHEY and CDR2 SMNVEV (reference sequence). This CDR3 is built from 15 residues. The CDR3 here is CASSFGDGSYNEQFF. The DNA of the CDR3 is TGTGCCAGCAGTTTTGGAGATGGCTCCTACAATGAGCAGTTCTTC.

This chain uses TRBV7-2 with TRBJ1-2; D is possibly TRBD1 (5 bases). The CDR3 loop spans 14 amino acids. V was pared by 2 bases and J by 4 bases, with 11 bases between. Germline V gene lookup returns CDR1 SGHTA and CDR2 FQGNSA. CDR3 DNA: TGTGCCAGCAGCTTATCCTCAGGGCCCTATGGCTACACCTTC. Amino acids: CASSLSSGPYGYTF.

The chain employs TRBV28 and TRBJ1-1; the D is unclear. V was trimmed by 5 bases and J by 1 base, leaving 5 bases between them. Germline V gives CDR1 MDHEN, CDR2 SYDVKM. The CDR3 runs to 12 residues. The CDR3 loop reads CASSQANTEAFF. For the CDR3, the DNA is TGTGCCAGCAGTCAGGCGAACACTGAAGCTTTCTTT.

This CDR3 is CASSLSDSYGYTF. CDR3 sequence (DNA): TGTGCCAGCAGCTTGTCGGACAGTTATGGCTACACCTTC. The chain carries TRBV11-1 and TRBJ1-2, with D tentatively TRBD1 (6 bases). The CDR3 totals 13 residues. Between the trimmed V and J ends, which lost 3 bases and 5 bases, there was a span of 10 bases. From germline, CDR1 is SGHAT and CDR2 FQDESV (reference sequence).

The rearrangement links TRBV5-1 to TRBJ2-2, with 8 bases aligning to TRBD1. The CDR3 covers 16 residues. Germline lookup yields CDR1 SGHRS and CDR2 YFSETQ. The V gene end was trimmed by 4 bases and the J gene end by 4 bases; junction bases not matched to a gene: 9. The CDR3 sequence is CASSRGQGAVTGELFF. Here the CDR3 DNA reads TGCGCCAGCAGCCGAGGTCAGGGGGCTGTCACCGGGGAGCTGTTTTTT.

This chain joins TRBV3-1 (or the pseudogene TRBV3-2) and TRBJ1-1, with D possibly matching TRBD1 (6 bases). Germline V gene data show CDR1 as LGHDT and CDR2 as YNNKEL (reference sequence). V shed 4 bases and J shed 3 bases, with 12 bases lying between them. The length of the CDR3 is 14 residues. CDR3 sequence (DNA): TGTGCCAGCAGCCGAGCCGGGACACACACTGAAGCTTTCTTT. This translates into CASSRAGTHTEAFF.

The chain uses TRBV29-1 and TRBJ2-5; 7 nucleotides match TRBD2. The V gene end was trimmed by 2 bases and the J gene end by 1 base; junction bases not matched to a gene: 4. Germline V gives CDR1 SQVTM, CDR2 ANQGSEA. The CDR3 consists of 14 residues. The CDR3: CSVEQRGSQETQYF. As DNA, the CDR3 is TGCAGCGTTGAACAGCGGGGCTCCCAAGAGACCCAGTACTTC.

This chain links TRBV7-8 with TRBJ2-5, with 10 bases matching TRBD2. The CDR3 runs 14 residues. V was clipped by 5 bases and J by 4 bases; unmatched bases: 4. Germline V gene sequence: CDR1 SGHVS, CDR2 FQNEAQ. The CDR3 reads CASSPGLARETQYF. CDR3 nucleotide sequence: TGTGCCAGCAGCCCGGGACTAGCGAGAGAGACCCAGTACTTC.

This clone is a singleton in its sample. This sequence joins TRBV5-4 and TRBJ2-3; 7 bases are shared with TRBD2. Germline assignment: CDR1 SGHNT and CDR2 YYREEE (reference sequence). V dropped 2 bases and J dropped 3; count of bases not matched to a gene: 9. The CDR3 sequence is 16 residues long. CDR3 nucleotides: TGTGCCAGCAGCTTTAGCAGCGGGACGGGGACAGATACGCAGTATTTT. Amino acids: CASSFSSGTGTDTQYF. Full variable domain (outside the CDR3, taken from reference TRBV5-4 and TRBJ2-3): ETGVTQSPTHLIKTRGQQVTLRCSSQSGHNTVSWYQQALGQGPQFIFQYYREEENGRGNFPPRFSGLQFPNYSSELNVNALELDDSALYLCASSFSSGTGTDTQYFGPGTRLTVL.

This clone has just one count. As DNA, the CDR3 is TGTGCCAGCAGCCGGCCGCCAACAGGGTCAGTTTACAATGAGCAGTTCTTC. Translation: CASSRPPTGSVYNEQFF. This sequence joins TRBV11-2 and TRBJ2-1; TRBD1 is a possible D gene (6 bases). CDR1 and CDR2 (germline): SGHAT, FQNNGV. The CDR3 is 17 amino acids. Trimming removed 5 bases from V and 4 bases from J, with 21 bases in between.

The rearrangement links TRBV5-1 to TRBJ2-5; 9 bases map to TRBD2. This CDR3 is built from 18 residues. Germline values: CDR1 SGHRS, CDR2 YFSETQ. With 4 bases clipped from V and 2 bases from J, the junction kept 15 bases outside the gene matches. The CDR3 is CASSGIIGGLAGQETQYF. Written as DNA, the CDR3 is TGCGCCAGCAGCGGGATAATCGGAGGGCTAGCGGGGCAAGAGACCCAGTACTTC.

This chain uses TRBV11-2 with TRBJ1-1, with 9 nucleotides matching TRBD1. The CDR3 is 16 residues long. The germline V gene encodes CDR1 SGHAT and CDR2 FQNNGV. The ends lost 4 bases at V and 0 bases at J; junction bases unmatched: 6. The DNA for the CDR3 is TGTGCCAGCAGCTCCGGACAGGGGAGAGTGAACACTGAAGCTTTCTTT. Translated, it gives CASSSGQGRVNTEAFF.

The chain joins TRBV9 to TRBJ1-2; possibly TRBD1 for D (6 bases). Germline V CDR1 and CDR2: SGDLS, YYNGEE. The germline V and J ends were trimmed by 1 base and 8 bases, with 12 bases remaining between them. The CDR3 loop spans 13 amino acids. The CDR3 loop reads CASSVFHREGYTF. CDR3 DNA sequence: TGTGCCAGCAGCGTATTCCACAGGGAGGGCTACACCTTC.

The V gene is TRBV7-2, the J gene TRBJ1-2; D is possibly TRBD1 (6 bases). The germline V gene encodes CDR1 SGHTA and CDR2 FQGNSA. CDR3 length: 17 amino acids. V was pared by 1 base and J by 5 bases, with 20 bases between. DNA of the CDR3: TGTGCCAGCAGCTTAGGTGGGGTAGGGGGGGCTCTTTATGGCTACACCTTC. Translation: CASSLGGVGGALYGYTF.

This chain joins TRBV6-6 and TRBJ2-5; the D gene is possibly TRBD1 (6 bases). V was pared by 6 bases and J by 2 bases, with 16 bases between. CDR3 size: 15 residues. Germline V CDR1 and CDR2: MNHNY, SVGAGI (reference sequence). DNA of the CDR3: TGTGCCAGCAGACCTAGCCTTGGACAGCAAGAGACCCAGTACTTC. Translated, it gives CASRPSLGQQETQYF.

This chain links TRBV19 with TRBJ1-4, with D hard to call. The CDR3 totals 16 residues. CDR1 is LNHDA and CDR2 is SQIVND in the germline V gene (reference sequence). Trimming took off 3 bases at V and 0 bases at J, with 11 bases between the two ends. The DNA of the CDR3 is TGTGCCAGTAGTATTGGTGGCTCAGCAACTAATGAAAAACTGTTTTTT. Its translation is CASSIGGSATNEKLFF.

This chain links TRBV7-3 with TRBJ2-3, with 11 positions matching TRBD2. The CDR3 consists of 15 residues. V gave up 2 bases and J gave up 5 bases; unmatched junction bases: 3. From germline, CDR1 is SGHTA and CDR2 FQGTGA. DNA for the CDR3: TGTGCCAGCAGCTTAGGGCTAGCGGGGGGAGATACGCAGTATTTT. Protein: CASSLGLAGGDTQYF.

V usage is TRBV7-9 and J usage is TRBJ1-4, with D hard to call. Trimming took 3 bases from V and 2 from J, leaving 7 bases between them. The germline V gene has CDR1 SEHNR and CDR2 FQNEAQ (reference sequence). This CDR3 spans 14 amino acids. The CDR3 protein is CASSFGRTNEKLFF. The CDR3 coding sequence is TGTGCCAGCAGCTTTGGTCGGACTAATGAAAAACTGTTTTTT. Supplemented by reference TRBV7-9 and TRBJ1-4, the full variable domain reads DTGVSQNPRHKITKRGQNVTFRCDPISEHNRLYWYRQTLGQGPEFLTYFQNEAQLEKSRLLSDRFSAERPKGSFSTLEIQRTEQGDSAMYLCASSFGRTNEKLFFGSGTQLSVL.

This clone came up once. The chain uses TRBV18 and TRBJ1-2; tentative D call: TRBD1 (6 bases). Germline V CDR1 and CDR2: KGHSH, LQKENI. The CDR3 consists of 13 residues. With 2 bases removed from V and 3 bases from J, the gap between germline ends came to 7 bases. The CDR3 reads CASSPTGYYGYTF. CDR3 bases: TGTGCCAGCTCACCAACAGGGTACTATGGCTACACCTTC.

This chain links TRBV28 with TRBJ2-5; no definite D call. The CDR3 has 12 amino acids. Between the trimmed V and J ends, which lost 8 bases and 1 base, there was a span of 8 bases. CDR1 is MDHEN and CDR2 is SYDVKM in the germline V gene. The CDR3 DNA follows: TGTGCCAGCCGGGTCACCCAAGAGACCCAGTACTTC. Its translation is CASRVTQETQYF. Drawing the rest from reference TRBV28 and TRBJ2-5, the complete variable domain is DVKVTQSSRYLVKRTGEKVFLECVQDMDHENMFWYRQDPGLGLRLIYFSYDVKMKEKGDIPEGYSVSREKKERFSLILESASTNQTSMYLCASRVTQETQYFGPGTRLLVL.